This T cell receptor (beta chain) originates from a study of Ad26.COV2.S vaccination and SARS-CoV-2 variants. Findings and caveats of the study: With respect to non-spike TCR breadth, vaccine and placebo recipients were similar.

Regarding treatment: around 19 received Ad26.COV2.S at low or high dose, single or two shots; 5 received placebo; per-sample allocation not given. Sampling was performed 63 days after the first vaccine or placebo injection. Profiled with immunoSEQ multiplex PCR; TCRdb holds only in-frame clones, not every one. The sample includes approximately 420,000 clones, 88% seen only once; the top ten take around 3.6%. Of note for this clone: Its antigen is undetermined.

V shed 6 bases, J shed 6 bases, and the junction held 9 bases outside the gene matches. There are 15 residues in the CDR3. Per the germline V gene, CDR1 is LNHDA and CDR2 is SQIVND (reference sequence). The rearrangement joins TRBV19 to TRBJ2-1, with TRBD2 identical over 9 bases. This sample comprised peripheral blood, obtained in a trial of Ad26.COV2.S vaccine versus placebo. This clonotype originated in a person aged 18 to 65 who received the Ad26.COV2.S COVID-19 vaccine or a placebo. Here the CDR3 reads CASSHPGLAANEQFF. The DNA of the CDR3 is TGTGCCAGTAGCCATCCGGGACTAGCAGCCAATGAGCAGTTCTTC.